This entry lists 10 T cell receptor beta chains sequenced from one sample in a study of metastatic and nonmetastatic thyroid tumors. TCRdb redid the clone calls on the PCR reads using MiXCR. The table records about 93,000 clones, roughly 8.6% of them present only once. There were no patients who had received any treatment before thyroid surgery. Sequencing was performed on blood. The receptors stem from a female donor with papillary thyroid cancer or a benign thyroid nodule (not recorded which). Some clones in this sample may be carry-over from other donors' samples.

With regard to this clone: A much larger clone lies a single base off, so this may be a read error. The chain carries TRBV20-1 and TRBJ2-7; the D is unclear. Trimming took off 6 bases at V and 3 bases at J, with 12 bases between the two ends. Germline values: CDR1 DFQATT, CDR2 SNEGSKA (reference sequence). The CDR3 has 12 residues. CDR3 region: CSARSSVYEQYF. CDR3 nucleotides: TGCAGTGCCCGATCTTCGGTCTACGAGCAGTACTTC.

The CDR3 DNA reads as TGTGCCAGCAGCGTAGTCGATGTAAATGGCGAGCAGTACTTC. This codes for CASSVVDVNGEQYF. This chain links TRBV9 with TRBJ2-7, with unresolved D. Trimming removed 0 bases at V and 6 bases at J, with 13 bases between. The CDR3 extends over 14 amino acids. Germline CDR1 is SGDLS and CDR2 is YYNGEE.

This clone was seen a handful of times. The rearrangement joins TRBV6-2 or TRBV6-3 to TRBJ2-6; the D gene could be TRBD1 or TRBD2 (5 bases each). In germline, CDR1 is MNHEY, CDR2 SVGEGT. This CDR3 has 18 amino acids. The V end lost 4 bases, the J end lost 4 bases, and 20 bases lay between the germline ends. The CDR3 sequence: CASSSPGPRSPGANVLTF. DNA for the CDR3: TGTGCCAGCAGTTCACCGGGGCCAAGGTCACCAGGGGCCAACGTCCTGACTTTC.

This clone was detected ten times or more. The chain uses TRBV6-5 and TRBJ1-2, with a tentative D call TRBD1 (5 bases). CDR1 and CDR2 (germline): MNHEY, SVGAGI. The CDR3 has 13 amino acids. V was pared by 2 bases and J by 4 bases, with 8 bases between. DNA of the CDR3: TGTGCCAGCAGTTACGGGGCGACCTATGGCTACACCTTC. It yields the protein CASSYGATYGYTF.

This clone showed up many times. V usage is TRBV3-1 and J usage is TRBJ2-5; 10 nucleotides match TRBD2. The CDR3 loop spans 14 amino acids. Germline V gene sequence: CDR1 LGHDT, CDR2 YNNKEL (reference sequence). The ends lost 5 bases at V and 3 bases at J; junction bases unmatched: 3. CDR3 loop: CASSFGLAEETQYF. As DNA, the CDR3 is TGTGCCAGCAGCTTCGGACTAGCGGAAGAGACCCAGTACTTC.

In its sample, this clone was seen many times. The chain employs TRBV20-1 and TRBJ1-1; 9 bases are a match to TRBD1. J was trimmed by 2 bases and V by 2 bases; bases with no gene match: 6. The CDR3 contains 15 residues. The V gene's germline CDR1 is DFQATT and CDR2 SNEGSKA (reference sequence). CDR3 in DNA: TGCAGTGCTAGAAACCGGACAGGGGTCAACACTGAAGCTTTCTTT. Protein sequence: CSARNRTGVNTEAFF.

This clone was recorded at least ten times. The genes are TRBV6-1 and TRBJ2-2; TRBD2 is a possible D gene (7 bases). Germline CDR1 is MNHNS and CDR2 is SASEGT. The CDR3 covers 15 residues. V was cut by 5 bases and J by 3 bases, with 13 bases left in between. The CDR3 loop reads CASSYAGADTGELFF. Here the CDR3 DNA reads TGTGCCAGCAGTTATGCGGGGGCCGACACCGGGGAGCTGTTTTTT.

The chain combines TRBV6-4 with TRBJ2-3; a weak D match, TRBD2 (7 bases). The germline gives CDR1 MRHNA, CDR2 SNTAGT. V was cut by 4 bases and J by 2 bases, with 13 bases left in between. This CDR3 contains 15 residues. The CDR3 loop reads CASSASGGDTDTQYF. The CDR3 DNA reads as TGTGCCAGCAGTGCGTCGGGGGGCGACACAGATACGCAGTATTTT.

This clone was observed many times. The same CDR3 also results from other DNA sequences found in this sample. This chain joins TRBV7-9 and TRBJ1-6, with 9 bases lining up with TRBD1. The germline gives CDR1 SEHNR, CDR2 FQNEAQ (reference sequence). The CDR3 spans 15 residues. V gave up 5 bases and J gave up 7 bases; unmatched junction bases: 6. The CDR3 region is CASSAATGGNSPLHF. The CDR3 nucleotides read TGTGCCAGCAGCGCAGCAACAGGGGGCAATTCACCCCTCCACTTT.

This clone was seen repeatedly, ten times or more. The gene calls are TRBV5-1 and TRBJ2-1; TRBD1 agrees at 10 bases. The V gene's germline CDR1 is SGHRS and CDR2 YFSETQ. J was trimmed by 6 bases and V by 0 bases; bases with no gene match: 6. This CDR3 region has 16 residues. In DNA, the CDR3 is TGCGCCAGCAGCTTGGTTTCGGGACAGGGGAGCAATGAGCAGTTCTTC. Its translation: CASSLVSGQGSNEQFF.